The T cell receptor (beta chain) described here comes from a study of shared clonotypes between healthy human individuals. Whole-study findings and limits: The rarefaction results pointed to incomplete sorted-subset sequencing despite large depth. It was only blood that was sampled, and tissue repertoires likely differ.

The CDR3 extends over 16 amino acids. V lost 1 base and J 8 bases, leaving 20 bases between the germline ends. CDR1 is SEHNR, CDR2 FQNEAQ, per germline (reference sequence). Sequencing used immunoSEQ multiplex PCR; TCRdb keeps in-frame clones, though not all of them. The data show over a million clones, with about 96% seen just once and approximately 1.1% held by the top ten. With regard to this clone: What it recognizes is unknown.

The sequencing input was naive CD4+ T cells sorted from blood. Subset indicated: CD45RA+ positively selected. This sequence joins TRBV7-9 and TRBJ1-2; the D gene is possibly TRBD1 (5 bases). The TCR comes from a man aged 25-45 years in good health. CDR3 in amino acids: CASSLGGVTERLGYTF. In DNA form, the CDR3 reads TGTGCCAGCAGCTTAGGGGGAGTGACAGAACGTCTGGGCTACACCTTC.